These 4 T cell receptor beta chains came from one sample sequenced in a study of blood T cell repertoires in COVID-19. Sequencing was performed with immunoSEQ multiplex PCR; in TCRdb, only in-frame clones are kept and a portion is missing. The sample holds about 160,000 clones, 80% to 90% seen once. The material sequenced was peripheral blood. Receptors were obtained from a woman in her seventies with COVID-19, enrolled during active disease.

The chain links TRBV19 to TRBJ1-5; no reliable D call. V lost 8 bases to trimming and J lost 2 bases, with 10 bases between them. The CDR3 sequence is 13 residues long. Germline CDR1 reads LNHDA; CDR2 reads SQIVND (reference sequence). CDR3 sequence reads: CASGGNGNQPQHF. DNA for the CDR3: TGTGCCAGTGGAGGGAATGGCAATCAGCCCCAGCATTTT.

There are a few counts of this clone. Here the CDR3 DNA reads TGTGCCAGCACTGGGACAGCTTCTGGAAACACCATATATTTT. Residues: CASTGTASGNTIYF. This chain connects TRBV2 to TRBJ1-3; 7 nucleotides line up with TRBD1. This CDR3 contains 14 residues. CDR1 is SNHLY and CDR2 is FYNNEI in the germline V gene. V lost 7 bases to trimming and J lost 1 base; unmatched junction nucleotides: 4.

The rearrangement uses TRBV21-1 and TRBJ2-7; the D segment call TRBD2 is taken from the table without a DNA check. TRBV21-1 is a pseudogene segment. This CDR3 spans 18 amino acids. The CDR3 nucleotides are TGTGCCAGCAGCAAAGCGCTGGCGGGGTCGGGGCTACCCTACGAGCAGTACTTC. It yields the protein CASSKALAGSGLPYEQYF.

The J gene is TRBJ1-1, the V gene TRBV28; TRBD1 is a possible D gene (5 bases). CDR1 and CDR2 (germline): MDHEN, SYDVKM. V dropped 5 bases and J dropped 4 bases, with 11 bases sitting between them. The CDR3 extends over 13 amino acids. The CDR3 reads CASSPPGVTEAFF. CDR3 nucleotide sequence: TGTGCCAGCAGTCCCCCGGGGGTCACTGAAGCTTTCTTT.